The next 3 T cell receptor beta chains were all read from a single sample in a study of Graves' ophthalmopathy and Graves' hyperthyroidism. RNA transcripts were the source from which TCR beta CDR3 regions were amplified. Amplification began with first-round RT-PCR using HTBI primers, then second-round multiplex PCR was performed. From the multiplex PCR reads, TCRdb called clonotypes with MiXCR, one entry per CDR3 protein. The repertoire holds 350,000 to 400,000 distinct CDR3 sequences, 18% seen once, with around 1.5% in the top ten. Sequencing used peripheral blood. The origin of the receptors is a woman under 30 with Graves' ophthalmopathy.

This clonotype was seen many times. The chain joins TRBV10-2 to TRBJ2-7; maybe TRBD1 (6 bases). V shed 10 bases and J shed 5 bases, with 24 bases lying between them. Germline V gives CDR1 WSHSY, CDR2 SAAADI. The CDR3 has 15 residues. Written as DNA, the CDR3 is TGCGCCACCCTGCCCTTCACCAGGGGCTCGGACGAGCAGTACTTC. Translated, it gives CATLPFTRGSDEQYF.

This sequence joins TRBV6-2 or TRBV6-3 and TRBJ2-7, with unresolved D. V shed 2 bases and J shed 4 bases, with 6 bases lying between them. The length of the CDR3 is 12 residues. From germline, CDR1 is MNHEY and CDR2 SVGEGT. The CDR3 region is CASSYPKYEQYF. DNA of the CDR3: TGTGCCAGCAGTTACCCAAAATACGAGCAGTACTTC.

This clonotype was recorded many times. The chain uses TRBV30 and TRBJ1-1; a weak D match, TRBD1 (5 bases). Trimming shortened V by 0 bases and J by 7 bases, and 9 bases separated the two germline ends. The germline V gene encodes CDR1 GTSNPN and CDR2 SVGIG (reference sequence). The CDR3 extends over 12 amino acids. The CDR3: CAWSVLTGEAFF. As DNA, the CDR3 is TGTGCCTGGAGTGTACTTACAGGTGAAGCTTTCTTT.